This T cell receptor (beta chain) appears in the sequencing data of a study of Graves' ophthalmopathy and Graves' hyperthyroidism. Overall study findings and caveats: Progression of ophthalmopathy was predicted by the model with around 68% sensitivity and about 72% specificity. Most thyroid clonotypes expanded beyond 0.001 frequency were also found in blood.

Patients with other autoimmune diseases, uncontrolled infections, pregnancy or lactation were excluded. It was on clinical symptoms, serum thyroxine, TRAb, thyroid ultrasound and orbital computed tomography that diagnosis relied. Trimming shortened V by 5 bases and J by 0 bases, and 17 bases separated the two germline ends. This CDR3 spans 18 amino acids. CDR1 is SGHTA, CDR2 FQGNSA, per germline. RNA served as the template for amplifying TCR beta CDR3 regions. Investigators did first-round RT-PCR with HTBI primers, then second-round multiplex PCR. A single record per CDR3 protein comes from TCRdb applying MiXCR to the multiplex PCR reads. Of under 350,000 distinct CDR3 sequences listed, 17% are singletons. This clonotype was seen at least ten times. Its antigen is as yet unknown.

The gene calls are TRBV7-2 and TRBJ1-6; the D is unclear. The origin of this receptor is an adult man with Graves' ophthalmopathy. Sequencing was done on a sample of peripheral blood. CDR3 sequence: CASSPGGRLSSYNSPLHF. The CDR3 region has the DNA TGTGCCAGCAGCCCCGGTGGGCGTCTGAGCTCCTATAATTCACCCCTCCACTTT.